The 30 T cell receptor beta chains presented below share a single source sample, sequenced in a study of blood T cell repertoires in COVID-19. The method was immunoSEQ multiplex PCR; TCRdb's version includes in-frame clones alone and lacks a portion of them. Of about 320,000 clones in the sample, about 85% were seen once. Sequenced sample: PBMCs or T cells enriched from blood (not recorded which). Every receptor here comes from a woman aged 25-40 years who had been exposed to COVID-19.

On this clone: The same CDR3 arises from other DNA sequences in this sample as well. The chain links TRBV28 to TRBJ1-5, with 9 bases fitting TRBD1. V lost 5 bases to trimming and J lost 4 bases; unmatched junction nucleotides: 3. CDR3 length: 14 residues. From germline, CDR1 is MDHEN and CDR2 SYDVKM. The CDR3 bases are TGTGCCAGCAGTCAGACAGGGGGTAATCAGCCCCAGCATTTT. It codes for CASSQTGGNQPQHF.

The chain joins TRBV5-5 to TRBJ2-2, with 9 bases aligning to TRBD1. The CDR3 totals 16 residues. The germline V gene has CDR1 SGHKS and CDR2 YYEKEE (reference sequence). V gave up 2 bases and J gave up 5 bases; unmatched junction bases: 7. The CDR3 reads CASSFGKDRGTGELFF. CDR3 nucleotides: TGTGCCAGCAGCTTTGGGAAGGACAGGGGAACCGGGGAGCTGTTTTTT.

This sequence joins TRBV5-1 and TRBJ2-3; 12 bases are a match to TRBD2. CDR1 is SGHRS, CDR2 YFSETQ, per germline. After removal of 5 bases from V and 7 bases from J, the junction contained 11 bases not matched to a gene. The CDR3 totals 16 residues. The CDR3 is CASRASSGGASNTQYF. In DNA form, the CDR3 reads TGCGCCAGCAGAGCATCTAGCGGGGGGGCGTCAAATACGCAGTATTTT.

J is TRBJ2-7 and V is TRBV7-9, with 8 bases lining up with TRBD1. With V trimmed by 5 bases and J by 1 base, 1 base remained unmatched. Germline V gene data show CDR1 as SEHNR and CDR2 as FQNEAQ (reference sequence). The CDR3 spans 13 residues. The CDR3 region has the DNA TGTGCCAGCAGCCGGACAGGGTCCTACGAGCAGTACTTC. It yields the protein CASSRTGSYEQYF.

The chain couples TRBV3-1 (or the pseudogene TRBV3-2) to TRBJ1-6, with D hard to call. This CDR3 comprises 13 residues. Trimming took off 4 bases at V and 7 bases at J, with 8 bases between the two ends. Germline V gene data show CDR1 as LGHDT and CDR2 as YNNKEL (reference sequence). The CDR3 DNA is TGTGCCAGCAGCCCTAACGAGAATTCACCCCTCCACTTT. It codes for CASSPNENSPLHF.

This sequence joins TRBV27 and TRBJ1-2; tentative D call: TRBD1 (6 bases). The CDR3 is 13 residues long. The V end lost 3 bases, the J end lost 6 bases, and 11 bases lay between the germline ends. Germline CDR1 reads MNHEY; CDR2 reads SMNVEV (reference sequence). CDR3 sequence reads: CASSLTGWDGYTF. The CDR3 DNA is TGTGCCAGCAGTTTGACAGGATGGGATGGCTACACCTTC.

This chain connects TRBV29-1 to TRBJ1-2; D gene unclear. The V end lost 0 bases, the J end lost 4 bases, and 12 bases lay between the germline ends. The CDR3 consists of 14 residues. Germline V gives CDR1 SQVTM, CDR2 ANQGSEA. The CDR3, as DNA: TGCAGCGTTGAAGATCCAGGAGGTTCCTATGGCTACACCTTC. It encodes CSVEDPGGSYGYTF.

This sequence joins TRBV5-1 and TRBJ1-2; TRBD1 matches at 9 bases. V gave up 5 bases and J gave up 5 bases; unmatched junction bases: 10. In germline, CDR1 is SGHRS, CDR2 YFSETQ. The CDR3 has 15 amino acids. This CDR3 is CASSQGQGIGYGYTF. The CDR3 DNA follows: TGCGCCAGCAGTCAAGGACAGGGGATAGGATATGGCTACACCTTC.

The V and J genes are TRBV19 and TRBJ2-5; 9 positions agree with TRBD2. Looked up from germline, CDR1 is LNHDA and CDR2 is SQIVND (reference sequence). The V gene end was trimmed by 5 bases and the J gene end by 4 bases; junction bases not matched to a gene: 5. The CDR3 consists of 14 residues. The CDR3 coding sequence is TGTGCCAGTAGTCTAGCGGGAAGCAGAGAGACCCAGTACTTC. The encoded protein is CASSLAGSRETQYF.

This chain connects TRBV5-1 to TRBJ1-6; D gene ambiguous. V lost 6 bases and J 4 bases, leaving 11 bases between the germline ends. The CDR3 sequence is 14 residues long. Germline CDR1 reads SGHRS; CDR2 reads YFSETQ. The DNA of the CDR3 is TGCGCCAGCACTTACAGTGATTATAATTCACCCCTCCACTTT. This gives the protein CASTYSDYNSPLHF.

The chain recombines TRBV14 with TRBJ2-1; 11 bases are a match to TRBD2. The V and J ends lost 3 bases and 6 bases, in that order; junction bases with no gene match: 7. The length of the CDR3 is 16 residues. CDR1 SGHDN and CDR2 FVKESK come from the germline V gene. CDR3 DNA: TGTGCCAGCAGCCATTTAGCGGGAGGGCCCTCCAATGAGCAGTTCTTC. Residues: CASSHLAGGPSNEQFF.

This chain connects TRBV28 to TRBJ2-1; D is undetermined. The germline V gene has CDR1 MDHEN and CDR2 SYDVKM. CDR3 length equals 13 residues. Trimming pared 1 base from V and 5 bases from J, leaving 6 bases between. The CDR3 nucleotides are TGTGCCAGCAGTTTATCTTACAACAATGAGCAGTTCTTC. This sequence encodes CASSLSYNNEQFF.

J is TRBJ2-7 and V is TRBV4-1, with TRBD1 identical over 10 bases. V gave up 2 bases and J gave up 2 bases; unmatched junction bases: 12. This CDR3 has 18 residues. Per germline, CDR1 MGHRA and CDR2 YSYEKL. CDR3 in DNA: TGCGCCAGCAGCCAAATCGATACCGGGACAGGGGTGACCTACGAGCAGTACTTC. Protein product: CASSQIDTGTGVTYEQYF.

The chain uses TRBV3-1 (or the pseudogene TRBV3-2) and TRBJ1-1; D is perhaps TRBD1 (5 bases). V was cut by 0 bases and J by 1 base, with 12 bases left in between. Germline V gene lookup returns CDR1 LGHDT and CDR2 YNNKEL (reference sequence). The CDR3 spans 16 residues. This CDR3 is CASSQERGIKNTEAFF. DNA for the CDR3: TGTGCCAGCAGCCAAGAAAGGGGAATAAAGAACACTGAAGCTTTCTTT.

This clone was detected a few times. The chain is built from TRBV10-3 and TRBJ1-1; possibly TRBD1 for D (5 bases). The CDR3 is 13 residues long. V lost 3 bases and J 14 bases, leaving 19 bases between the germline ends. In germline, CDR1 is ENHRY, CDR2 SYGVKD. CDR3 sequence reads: CAISDRGEGVLFF. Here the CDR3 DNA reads TGTGCCATCAGTGACCGGGGGGAAGGGGTTTTATTCTTT.

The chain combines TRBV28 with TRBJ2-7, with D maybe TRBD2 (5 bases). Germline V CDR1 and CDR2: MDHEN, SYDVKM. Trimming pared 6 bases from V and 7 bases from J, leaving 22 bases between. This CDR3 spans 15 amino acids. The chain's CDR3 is CASRPSEAGLIEQYF. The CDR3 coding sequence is TGTGCCAGCAGACCGTCGGAGGCCGGTCTTATTGAGCAGTACTTC.

This CDR3 is CASSAWEVGGMEQYF. DNA for the CDR3: TGTGCCAGCAGCGCTTGGGAGGTGGGGGGAATGGAGCAGTACTTC. This chain uses TRBV7-2 with TRBJ2-7; the D gene is possibly TRBD2 (6 bases). The V end lost 5 bases, the J end lost 7 bases, and 21 bases lay between the germline ends. The germline V gene has CDR1 SGHTA and CDR2 FQGNSA. The CDR3 spans 15 residues.

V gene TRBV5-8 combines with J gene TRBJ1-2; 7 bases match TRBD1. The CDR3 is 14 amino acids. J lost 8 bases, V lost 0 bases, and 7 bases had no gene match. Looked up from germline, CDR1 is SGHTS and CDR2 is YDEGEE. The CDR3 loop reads CASSLAGGLGGYTF. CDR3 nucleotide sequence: TGTGCCAGCAGCTTGGCAGGGGGGCTTGGAGGCTACACCTTC.

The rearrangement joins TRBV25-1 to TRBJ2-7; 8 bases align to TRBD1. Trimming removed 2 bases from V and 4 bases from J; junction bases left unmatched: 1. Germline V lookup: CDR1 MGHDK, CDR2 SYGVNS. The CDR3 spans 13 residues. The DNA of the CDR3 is TGTGCCAGCAGTGAACAGGGGGCGTACGAGCAGTACTTC. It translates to CASSEQGAYEQYF.

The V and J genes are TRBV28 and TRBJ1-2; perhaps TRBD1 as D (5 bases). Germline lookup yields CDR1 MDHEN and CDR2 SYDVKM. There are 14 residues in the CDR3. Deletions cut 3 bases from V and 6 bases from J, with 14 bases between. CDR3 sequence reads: CASSFNAGKDGYTF. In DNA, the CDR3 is TGTGCCAGCAGTTTTAACGCAGGGAAAGATGGCTACACCTTC.

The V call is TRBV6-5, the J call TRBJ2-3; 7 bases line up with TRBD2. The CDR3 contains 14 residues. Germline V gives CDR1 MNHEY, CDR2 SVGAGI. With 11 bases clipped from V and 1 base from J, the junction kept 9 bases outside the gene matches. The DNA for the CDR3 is TGTGCCGTGACCGTGGCGGGGGGCACAGATACGCAGTATTTT. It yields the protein CAVTVAGGTDTQYF.

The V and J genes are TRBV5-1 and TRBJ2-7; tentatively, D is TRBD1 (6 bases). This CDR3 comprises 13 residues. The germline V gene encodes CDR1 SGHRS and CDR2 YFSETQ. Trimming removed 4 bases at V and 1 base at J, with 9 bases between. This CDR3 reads CASSTGQSYEQYF. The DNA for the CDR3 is TGCGCCAGCAGCACCGGACAGTCCTACGAGCAGTACTTC.

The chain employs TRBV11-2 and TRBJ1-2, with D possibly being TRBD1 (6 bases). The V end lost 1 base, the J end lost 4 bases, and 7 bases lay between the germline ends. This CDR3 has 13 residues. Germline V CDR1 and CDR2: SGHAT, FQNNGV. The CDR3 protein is CASSLVTGYGYTF. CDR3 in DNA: TGTGCCAGCAGCTTAGTGACAGGCTATGGCTACACCTTC.

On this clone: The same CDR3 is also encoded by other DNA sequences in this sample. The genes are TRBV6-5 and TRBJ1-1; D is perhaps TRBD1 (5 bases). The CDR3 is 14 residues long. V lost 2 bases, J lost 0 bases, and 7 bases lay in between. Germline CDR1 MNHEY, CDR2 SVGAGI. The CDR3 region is CASSYSRVNTEAFF. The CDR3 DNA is TGTGCCAGCAGTTACAGCAGGGTGAACACTGAAGCTTTCTTT.

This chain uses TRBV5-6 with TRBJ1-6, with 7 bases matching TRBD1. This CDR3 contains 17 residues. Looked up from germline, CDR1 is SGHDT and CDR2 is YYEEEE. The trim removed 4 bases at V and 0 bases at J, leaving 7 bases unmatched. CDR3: CASSPYRDSSYNSPLHF. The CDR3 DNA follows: TGTGCCAGCAGCCCCTACAGGGACAGCTCCTATAATTCACCCCTCCACTTT.

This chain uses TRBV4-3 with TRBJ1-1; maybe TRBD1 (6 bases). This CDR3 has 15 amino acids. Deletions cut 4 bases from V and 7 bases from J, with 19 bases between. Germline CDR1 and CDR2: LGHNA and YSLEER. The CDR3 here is CASSRESTGNHEAFF. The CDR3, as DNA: TGCGCCAGCAGCCGAGAAAGCACAGGGAACCATGAAGCTTTCTTT.

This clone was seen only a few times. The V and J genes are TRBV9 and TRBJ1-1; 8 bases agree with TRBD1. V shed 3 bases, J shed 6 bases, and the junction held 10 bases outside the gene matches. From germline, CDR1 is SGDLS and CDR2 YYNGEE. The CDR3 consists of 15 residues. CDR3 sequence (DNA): TGTGCCAGCAGCGGGGACAGGTTTCAACGCTCTGAAGCTTTCTTT. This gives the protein CASSGDRFQRSEAFF.

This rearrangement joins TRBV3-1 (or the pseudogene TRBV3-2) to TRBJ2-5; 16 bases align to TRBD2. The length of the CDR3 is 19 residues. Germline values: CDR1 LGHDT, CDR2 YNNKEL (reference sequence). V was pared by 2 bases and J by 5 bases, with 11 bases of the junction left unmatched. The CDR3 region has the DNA TGTGCCAGCAGCCAAAAAGTGGGACTAGCGGGAGGGCCGAGGGAGACCCAGTACTTC. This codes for CASSQKVGLAGGPRETQYF.

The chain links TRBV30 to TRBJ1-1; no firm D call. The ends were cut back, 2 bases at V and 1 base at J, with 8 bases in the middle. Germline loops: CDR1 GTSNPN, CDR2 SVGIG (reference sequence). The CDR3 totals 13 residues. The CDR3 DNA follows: TGTGCCTGGAGTAGAGGCAAGAACACTGAAGCTTTCTTT. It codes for CAWSRGKNTEAFF.

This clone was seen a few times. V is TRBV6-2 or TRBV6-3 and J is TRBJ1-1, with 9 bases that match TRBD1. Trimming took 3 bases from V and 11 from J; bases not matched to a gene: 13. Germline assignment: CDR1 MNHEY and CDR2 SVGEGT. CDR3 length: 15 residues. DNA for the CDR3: TGTGCCAGCAGTTATAACCCACGACAGGGGGTTGGCGCTTTCTTT. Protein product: CASSYNPRQGVGAFF.